These 14 T cell receptor beta chains were sequenced from one sample in a study of control samples from healthy donors and cancer patients. Assay used: immunoSEQ multiplex PCR; TCRdb lists only in-frame clones, some missing. The table shows about 120,000 clones, with about 94% occurring only once. Sequencing was carried out using blood. Receptors originate from a young man in good health.

This clone showed up just a few times. This chain uses TRBV9 with TRBJ1-6; the D is unclear. The V gene's germline CDR1 is SGDLS and CDR2 YYNGEE. V lost 3 bases to trimming and J lost 6 bases, with 7 bases between them. The length of the CDR3 is 13 residues. Here the CDR3 reads CASSEEGNSPLHF. The CDR3 DNA reads as TGTGCCAGCAGCGAGGAAGGTAATTCACCCCTCCACTTT.

CDR3 bases: TGTGCCAGCAGCCAACTAGCTACCGAGCAGTACTTC. This encodes CASSQLATEQYF. V and J are TRBV14 and TRBJ2-7; a possible D gene is TRBD2 (5 bases). CDR1 and CDR2 from the germline V gene are SGHDN and FVKESK. The CDR3 consists of 12 residues. Trimming stripped 2 bases from V and 6 bases from J, with 8 bases between. The entire variable domain, with the rest obtained from reference TRBV14 and TRBJ2-7, is as follows: EAGVTQFPSHSVIEKGQTVTLRCDPISGHDNLYWYRRVMGKEIKFLLHFVKESKQDESGMPNNRFLAERTGGTYSTLKVQPAELEDSGVYFCASSQLATEQYFGPGTRLTVT.

The genes are TRBV28 and TRBJ2-2; D call uncertain. Trimming shortened V by 10 bases and J by 0 bases, and 15 bases separated the two germline ends. Germline V gene data show CDR1 as MDHEN and CDR2 as SYDVKM. The CDR3 has 15 residues. CDR3 sequence: CAISLQNTNTGELFF. The CDR3 DNA follows: TGTGCCATCTCACTCCAGAACACGAACACCGGGGAGCTGTTTTTT.

The rearrangement joins TRBV25-1 to TRBJ2-7, with D perhaps matching TRBD1 (6 bases). This CDR3 spans 14 amino acids. Germline-derived CDR1 and CDR2 are MGHDK and SYGVNS. V shed 3 bases and J shed 2 bases, with 11 bases lying between them. The CDR3 spells CASSEGHSTYEQYF. The DNA of the CDR3 is TGTGCCAGCAGTGAGGGACACTCCACCTACGAGCAGTACTTC.

This chain joins TRBV20-1 and TRBJ2-2, with D maybe TRBD2 (5 bases). CDR3 size: 14 residues. Trimming shortened V by 3 bases and J by 2 bases, and 10 bases separated the two germline ends. Germline values: CDR1 DFQATT, CDR2 SNEGSKA (reference sequence). The CDR3 sequence is CSASRGSNTGELFF. The CDR3 DNA sequence: TGCAGTGCTAGTCGGGGATCAAACACCGGGGAGCTGTTTTTT.

The DNA of the CDR3 is TGTGCCAGCAGCCCTGGATTTGATTACGAGCAGTACTTC. This gives the protein CASSPGFDYEQYF. The chain carries TRBV7-8 and TRBJ2-7; D is unclear. The V and J ends lost 5 bases and 4 bases respectively, with 12 bases between them. The germline gives CDR1 SGHVS, CDR2 FQNEAQ. The length of the CDR3 is 13 residues.

This chain uses TRBV19 with TRBJ2-7; D might be TRBD2 (6 bases). Germline CDR1 reads LNHDA; CDR2 reads SQIVND (reference sequence). This CDR3 spans 15 amino acids. V lost 10 bases, J lost 5 bases, and 24 bases lay in between. The CDR3 nucleotides are TGTGCCACAAGAAATAGTGGGACTTACCTAAACGAGCAGTACTTC. As protein: CATRNSGTYLNEQYF.

The chain joins TRBV28 to TRBJ2-7, with D perhaps given as TRBD1 or TRBD2 (6 bases each). This CDR3 spans 15 amino acids. Germline loops: CDR1 MDHEN, CDR2 SYDVKM. V lost 5 bases, J lost 4 bases, and 18 bases lay in between. The CDR3: CASSPTGRLSYEQYF. The DNA of the CDR3 is TGTGCCAGCAGTCCTACAGGGAGGTTGAGTTACGAGCAGTACTTC.

V and J are TRBV7-3 and TRBJ2-7; TRBD2 aligns across 7 bases. The V and J ends lost 5 bases and 4 bases, in that order; junction bases with no gene match: 5. The germline CDR1 and CDR2 sequences are SGHTA and FQGTGA. The CDR3 extends over 13 amino acids. The CDR3 sequence is CASSAGLTYEQYF. The CDR3 bases are TGTGCCAGCAGCGCGGGACTAACATACGAGCAGTACTTC.

V and J are TRBV6-1 and TRBJ2-7; no clear D gene. The CDR3 is 16 residues long. Trimming took 0 bases from V and 2 from J, leaving 14 bases between them. Germline CDR1 MNHNS, CDR2 SASEGT. The CDR3, as DNA: TGTGCCAGCAGTGAAGCCGGGTCCCCTACGACCTACGAGCAGTACTTC. Translation gives CASSEAGSPTTYEQYF.

This chain uses TRBV5-6 with TRBJ2-7; TRBD2 matches 7 bases. The V gene's germline CDR1 is SGHDT and CDR2 YYEEEE. The V gene end was trimmed by 4 bases and the J gene end by 0 bases; junction bases not matched to a gene: 10. The CDR3 consists of 16 residues. The CDR3 sequence is CASSPGERGYSYEQYF. The CDR3, as DNA: TGTGCCAGCAGCCCCGGGGAGCGGGGTTACTCCTACGAGCAGTACTTC.

This chain connects TRBV30 to TRBJ1-2, with 10 bases matching TRBD1. From germline, CDR1 is GTSNPN and CDR2 SVGIG (reference sequence). V shed 3 bases and J 5 bases; nucleotides not matched to a gene: 3. There are 13 residues in the CDR3. This CDR3 reads CAWRGQGWYGYTF. The CDR3 region has the DNA TGTGCCTGGAGGGGACAGGGGTGGTATGGCTACACCTTC.

J is TRBJ1-3 and V is TRBV5-1; no reliable D call. The CDR3 loop spans 15 amino acids. Germline assignment: CDR1 SGHRS and CDR2 YFSETQ. Trimming took off 5 bases at V and 5 bases at J, with 17 bases between the two ends. As DNA, the CDR3 is TGCGCCAGCAGATCCCCCGGGATTAATCGAAACACCATATATTTT. It yields the protein CASRSPGINRNTIYF. The variable domain in full, completed from reference TRBV5-1 and TRBJ1-3, reads KAGVTQTPRYLIKTRGQQVTLSCSPISGHRSVSWYQQTPGQGLQFLFEYFSETQRNKGNFPGRFSGRQFSNSRSEMNVSTLELGDSALYLCASRSPGINRNTIYFGEGSWLTVV.

The chain has TRBV28 and TRBJ1-2; D is uncertain. V was trimmed by 6 bases and J by 7 bases, leaving 15 bases between them. The germline V gene has CDR1 MDHEN and CDR2 SYDVKM. This CDR3 contains 13 residues. CDR3 residues: CASRGPAGGGYTF. For the CDR3, the DNA is TGTGCCAGCAGAGGGCCCGCGGGAGGTGGCTACACCTTC.